Listed here are 5 T cell receptor beta chains from one sample, sequenced in a study of T cells in Graves' hyperthyroidism and ophthalmopathy. Amplification yielded TCR beta CDR3 regions, with RNA transcripts as the source. During a first-round RT-PCR of the TCR CDR3, the HTBI primer set was used. TCRdb independently ran MiXCR on the multiplex PCR reads; one entry per CDR3 protein. The table has under 650,000 distinct CDR3 sequences, under 20% seen once; the top ten hold 3.8%. The sample consisted of blood. These TCRs come from a woman under 40 with Graves' hyperthyroidism.

The chain couples TRBV10-3 to TRBJ2-7; 9 bases agree with TRBD2. The CDR3 has 19 residues. V was clipped by 4 bases and J by 5 bases; unmatched bases: 21. Germline V lookup: CDR1 ENHRY, CDR2 SYGVKD. The CDR3 bases are TGTGCCATCAGTGCTACCGGGACTAGCAACATAAGGCGGTTAGACGAGCAGTACTTC. It encodes CAISATGTSNIRRLDEQYF.

This clonotype was recorded a few times. The CDR3 loop is CASRRDREQYF. CDR3 in DNA: TGTGCCAGCAGAAGGGACCGCGAGCAGTACTTC. The gene calls are TRBV27 and TRBJ2-7; D might be TRBD1 or TRBD2, each matching 5 bases. V was pared by 6 bases and J by 6 bases, with 9 bases between. Germline V gene lookup returns CDR1 MNHEY and CDR2 SMNVEV (reference sequence). The CDR3 runs 11 residues.

In its sample, this clonotype was seen many times. The V call is TRBV11-2, the J call TRBJ2-7; D might be TRBD2 (5 bases). CDR1 is SGHAT and CDR2 is FQNNGV in the germline V gene. This CDR3 has 12 residues. V was trimmed by 2 bases and J by 6 bases, leaving 8 bases between them. The CDR3 nucleotides read TGTGCCAGCAGCTTAATCGGGGTCGAGCAGTACTTC. It is translated as CASSLIGVEQYF.

J is TRBJ2-7 and V is TRBV11-2; 15 bases agree with TRBD2. CDR3 length: 16 residues. V lost 4 bases to trimming and J lost 4 bases; unmatched junction nucleotides: 5. CDR1 SGHAT and CDR2 FQNNGV come from the germline V gene. The CDR3 spells CASSSSGTSGRYEQYF. The CDR3 coding sequence is TGTGCCAGCAGCTCCTCCGGGACTAGCGGGAGGTACGAGCAGTACTTC.

The rearrangement joins TRBV5-6 to TRBJ1-5; D unclear. Deletions cut 5 bases from V and 4 bases from J, with 10 bases between. This CDR3 contains 13 residues. The germline gives CDR1 SGHDT, CDR2 YYEEEE. This CDR3 is CASSYLDNQPQHF. CDR3 DNA: TGTGCCAGCAGTTATTTAGATAATCAGCCCCAGCATTTT.